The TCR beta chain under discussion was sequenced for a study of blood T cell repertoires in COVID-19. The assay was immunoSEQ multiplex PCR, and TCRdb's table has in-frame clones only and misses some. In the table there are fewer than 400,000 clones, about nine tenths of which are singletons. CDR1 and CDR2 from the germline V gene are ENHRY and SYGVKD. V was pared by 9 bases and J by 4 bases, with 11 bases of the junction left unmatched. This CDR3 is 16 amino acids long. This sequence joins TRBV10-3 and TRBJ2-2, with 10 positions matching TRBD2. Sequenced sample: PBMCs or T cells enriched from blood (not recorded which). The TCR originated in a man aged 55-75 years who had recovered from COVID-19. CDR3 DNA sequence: TGTGCCATTACCGCCTCTAGCGGGAGTGGCACCGGGGAGCTGTTTTTT. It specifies CAITASSGSGTGELFF.